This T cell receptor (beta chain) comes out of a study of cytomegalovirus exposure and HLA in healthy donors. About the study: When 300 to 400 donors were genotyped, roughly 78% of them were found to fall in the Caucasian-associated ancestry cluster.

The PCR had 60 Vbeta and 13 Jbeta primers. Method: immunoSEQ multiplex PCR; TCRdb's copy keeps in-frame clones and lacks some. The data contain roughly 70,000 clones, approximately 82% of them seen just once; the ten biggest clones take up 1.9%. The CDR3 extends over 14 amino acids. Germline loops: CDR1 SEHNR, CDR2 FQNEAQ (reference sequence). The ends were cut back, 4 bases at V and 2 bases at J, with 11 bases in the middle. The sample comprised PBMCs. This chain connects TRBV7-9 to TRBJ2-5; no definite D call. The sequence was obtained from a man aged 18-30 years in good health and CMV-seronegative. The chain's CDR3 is CASSYRSRQETQYF. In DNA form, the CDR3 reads TGTGCCAGCAGCTACCGTAGTCGGCAAGAGACCCAGTACTTC. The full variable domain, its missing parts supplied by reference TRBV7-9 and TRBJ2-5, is DTGVSQNPRHKITKRGQNVTFRCDPISEHNRLYWYRQTLGQGPEFLTYFQNEAQLEKSRLLSDRFSAERPKGSFSTLEIQRTEQGDSAMYLCASSYRSRQETQYFGPGTRLLVL.